The T cell receptor (beta chain) under discussion was sequenced for a study of blood T cells in healthy people across ages. Alongside a J-beta primer mix, a sample-barcoded 5' primer served in a second PCR lasting roughly 6 to 11 cycles. In TCRdb, the 5' RACE reads were re-called with MiXCR into one record per CDR3 protein. The sample lists roughly 830,000 distinct CDR3 sequences, 62% occurring once. With 7 bases removed from V and 1 base from J, the gap between germline ends came to 12 bases. The CDR3 is 14 amino acids. PBMCs were isolated at a quantity of at least 7 million per sample. Whole-study results and caveats: The percentage of naive T cells correlated strongly with TCR beta diversity. Diversity estimates drawn from one million T cells were deemed underestimates.

This clonotype was seen once. The antigen remains unidentified. The chain joins TRBV12-3 or TRBV12-4 to TRBJ2-3, with D uncertain. The specimen was blood. This TCR came from a man in his thirties or forties in good health. The CDR3 DNA sequence: TGTGCCAGCAACGGTCCCCCGGGCACAGATACGCAGTATTTT. Amino acid sequence: CASNGPPGTDTQYF.